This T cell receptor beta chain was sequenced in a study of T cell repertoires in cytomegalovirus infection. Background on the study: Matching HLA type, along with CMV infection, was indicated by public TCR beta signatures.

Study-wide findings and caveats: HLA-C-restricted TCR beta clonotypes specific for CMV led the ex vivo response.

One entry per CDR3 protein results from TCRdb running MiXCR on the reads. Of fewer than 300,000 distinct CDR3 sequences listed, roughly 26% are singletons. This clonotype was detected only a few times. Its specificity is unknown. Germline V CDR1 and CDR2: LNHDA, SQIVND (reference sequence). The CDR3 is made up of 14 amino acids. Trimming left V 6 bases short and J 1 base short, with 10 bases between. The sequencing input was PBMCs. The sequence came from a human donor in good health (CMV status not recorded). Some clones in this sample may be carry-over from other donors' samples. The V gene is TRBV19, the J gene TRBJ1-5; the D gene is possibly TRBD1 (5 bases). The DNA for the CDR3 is TGTGCCAGTAGGGGCAGGGTCAGCAATCAGCCCCAGCATTTT. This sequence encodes CASRGRVSNQPQHF. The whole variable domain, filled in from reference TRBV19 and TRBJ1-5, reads DGGITQSPKYLFRKEGQNVTLSCEQNLNHDAMYWYRQDPGQGLRLIYYSQIVNDFQKGDIAEGYSVSREKKESFPLTVTSAQKNPTAFYLCASRGRVSNQPQHFGDGTRLSIL.